This TCR beta chain was retrieved from a study of shared clonotypes between healthy human individuals. Points from the study as a whole: Compared with clonotypes that all four donors shared, non-shared clonotypes had lower generation probabilities.

From CD4+ cells came CD45RA+ naive and CD45RA-negative memory subsets. It was at deep level that the assay was run. Measured with immunoSEQ multiplex PCR; TCRdb has only the in-frame clones, and not every one. The sample includes over 2 million clones, 95% of them seen just once. CDR1 and CDR2 (germline): GTSNPN, SVGIG (reference sequence). The CDR3 has 16 residues. The V and J ends lost 0 bases and 2 bases, in that order; junction bases with no gene match: 6. With regard to this clone: What it recognizes is unknown.

Source material: naive CD4+ T cells sorted from blood. Subset defined: CD45RA+ positively selected. This chain joins TRBV30 and TRBJ2-5, with 10 bases lining up with TRBD2. This receptor was taken from a man aged 18 to 29 in good health. For the CDR3, the DNA is TGTGCCTGGAGTGTTGGGGCTAGCGGGGGACAAGAGACCCAGTACTTC. It codes for CAWSVGASGGQETQYF.